This TCR beta chain appears in the sequencing data of a study of blood T cell repertoires in COVID-19. In the study overall: Samples of COVID-19 (acute and convalescent) were obtained from the United States, Italy and Spain. T cells, B-cell-depleted T cells, or PBMCs provided the cDNA or gDNA that served as material.

Participants were aged about 18 to 90 years, lived in over 20 US areas, and enrolled virtually. Participants reported their clinical history, and cohort assignment relied on those reports. Sequenced by immunoSEQ multiplex PCR; TCRdb stores in-frame clones only, minus some. The data show about 270,000 clones, approximately 88% seen once. The CDR3 loop spans 17 amino acids. Germline CDR1 reads MNHEY; CDR2 reads SMNVEV (reference sequence). V was pared by 3 bases and J by 5 bases, with 16 bases of the junction left unmatched. Sequenced material: PBMCs or T cells enriched from blood (not recorded which). The receptor was isolated from a woman aged 40-49 years with acute COVID-19. This chain joins TRBV27 and TRBJ2-7; 7 bases are a match to TRBD2. The CDR3 loop reads CASSFISRGVLVHEQYF. The CDR3 nucleotides are TGTGCCAGCAGTTTCATATCCCGGGGGGTCTTGGTTCACGAGCAGTACTTC.